This TCR beta chain was documented in a study of identifying expanded T cells in peripheral blood. Healthy donors had no documented immune events, such as infections, while sampled. The method was immunoSEQ multiplex PCR; TCRdb's version includes in-frame clones alone and lacks a portion of them. The table lists 65,000 to 95,000 clones, 65% to 85% of them singletons. Source material: blood. This sequence was found in a person aged 18 to 70 in good health.

The CDR3 DNA follows: TGTGCCAGCAGAATAGCGGGAGTTGAGACCCAGTACTTC. Amino acids: CASRIAGVETQYF. The rearrangement uses TRBV6-1 and TRBJ2-5; 9 bases agree with TRBD2. V lost 6 bases, J lost 5 bases, and 4 bases stayed unmatched. This CDR3 contains 13 residues. Germline V gene data show CDR1 as MNHNS and CDR2 as SASEGT.